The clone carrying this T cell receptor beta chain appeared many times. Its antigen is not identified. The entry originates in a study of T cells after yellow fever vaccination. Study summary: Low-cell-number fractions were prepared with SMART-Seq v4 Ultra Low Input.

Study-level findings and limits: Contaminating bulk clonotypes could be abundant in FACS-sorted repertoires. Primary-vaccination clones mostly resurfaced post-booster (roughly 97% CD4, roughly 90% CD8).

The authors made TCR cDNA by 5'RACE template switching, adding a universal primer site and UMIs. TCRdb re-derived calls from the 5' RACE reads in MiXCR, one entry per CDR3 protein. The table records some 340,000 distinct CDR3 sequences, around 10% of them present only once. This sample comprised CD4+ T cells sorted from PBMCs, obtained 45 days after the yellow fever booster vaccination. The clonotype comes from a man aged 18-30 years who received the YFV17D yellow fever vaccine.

This CDR3 is CASSQIWKGDYEQYF. For the CDR3, the DNA is TGCGCCAGCAGCCAGATCTGGAAAGGGGACTACGAGCAGTACTTC. This chain joins TRBV4-3 and TRBJ2-7; weak D call: TRBD1 (5 bases). This CDR3 region has 15 residues. Trimming cost V 3 bases and J 3 bases, with 15 bases left between them. CDR1 is LGHNA, CDR2 YSLEER, per germline.